The 14 T cell receptor beta chains presented below share a single source sample, sequenced in a study of PD-1 blockade in classical Hodgkin lymphoma. Described time point: cycle 4 day 1 (C4D1), after more than 5 weeks of nivolumab. Brentuximab vedotin exposure varied, and every patient relapsed after autologous stem cell transplantation. The authors purified CD4+ T cells from thawed PBMCs by magnetic negative selection. Sequencing was performed with immunoSEQ multiplex PCR; in TCRdb, only in-frame clones are kept and a portion is missing. The sample has around 30,000 clones; 90% to 95% are singletons. The material was CD4+ T cells from blood, obtained before the fourth cycle of nivolumab. The receptors shown here come from a human donor with classical Hodgkin lymphoma.

The chain joins TRBV6-5 to TRBJ2-7; 8 nucleotides agree with TRBD2. This CDR3 contains 16 residues. Germline CDR1 and CDR2: MNHEY and SVGAGI. V shed 2 bases and J 4 bases; nucleotides not matched to a gene: 10. Here the CDR3 DNA reads TGTGCCAGCAGTTACGGGTCAGCGGGAGCCACTTACGAGCAGTACTTC. It translates to CASSYGSAGATYEQYF.

This chain links TRBV5-6 with TRBJ2-3, with 8 positions matching TRBD2. With 4 bases clipped from V and 4 bases from J, the junction kept 5 bases outside the gene matches. This CDR3 spans 14 amino acids. Germline CDR1 SGHDT, CDR2 YYEEEE. The DNA for the CDR3 is TGTGCCAGCAGCCCCGCCGGGAGGGCAGATACGCAGTATTTT. It yields the protein CASSPAGRADTQYF. Full variable domain (rest looked up from reference TRBV5-6 and TRBJ2-3): DAGVTQSPTHLIKTRGQQVTLRCSPKSGHDTVSWYQQALGQGPQFIFQYYEEEERQRGNFPDRFSGHQFPNYSSELNVNALLLGDSALYLCASSPAGRADTQYFGPGTRLTVL.

This clone was counted between two and nine times. The CDR3 region has the DNA TGTGCCAGCAGTGACAGGGAGAGGGACACCTTC. It translates to CASSDRERDTF. The rearrangement joins TRBV2 to TRBJ1-2; weak D call: TRBD1 (5 bases). V lost 3 bases to trimming and J lost 12 bases, with 11 bases between them. From germline, CDR1 is SNHLY and CDR2 FYNNEI. This CDR3 comprises 11 residues.

This sequence joins TRBV10-3 and TRBJ2-7; 7 bases are shared with TRBD1. CDR1 ENHRY and CDR2 SYGVKD come from the germline V gene. The CDR3 length is 15 residues. The V segment lost 3 bases and the J segment 3 bases; nucleotides outside the gene matches: 8. DNA of the CDR3: TGTGCCATCAGTGACCCACGGGACAGATTCTACGAGCAGTACTTC. This encodes CAISDPRDRFYEQYF.

The rearrangement joins TRBV2 to TRBJ1-1; TRBD1 is a possible D gene (6 bases). This CDR3 is built from 13 residues. The V end was cut by 7 bases, the J end by 3 bases, with 12 bases between. Germline CDR1 SNHLY, CDR2 FYNNEI. This chain's CDR3 is CASKLTGYTEAFF. In DNA form, the CDR3 reads TGTGCCAGCAAGCTTACAGGGTACACTGAAGCTTTCTTT.

For the CDR3, the DNA is TGTGCCAGCAGCTTAGGTTTGGGGACTGGGAGCGAGCAGTACTTC. This translates into CASSLGLGTGSEQYF. V is TRBV7-9 and J is TRBJ2-7, with D possibly being TRBD2 (6 bases). The germline V gene encodes CDR1 SEHNR and CDR2 FQNEAQ (reference sequence). With 1 base removed from V and 6 bases from J, the gap between germline ends came to 16 bases. The CDR3 spans 15 residues. The variable domain in full, with the rest retrieved from reference TRBV7-9 and TRBJ2-7, is DTGVSQNPRHKITKRGQNVTFRCDPISEHNRLYWYRQTLGQGPEFLTYFQNEAQLEKSRLLSDRFSAERPKGSFSTLEIQRTEQGDSAMYLCASSLGLGTGSEQYFGPGTRLTVT.

The chain links TRBV27 to TRBJ1-5; 9 bases agree with TRBD1. After removal of 6 bases from V and 3 bases from J, the junction contained 9 bases not matched to a gene. The CDR3 contains 16 residues. Germline assignment: CDR1 MNHEY and CDR2 SMNVEV (reference sequence). Here the CDR3 DNA reads TGTGCCAGCAGGTACTCGGGACAGGGCCCCAATCAGCCCCAGCATTTT. Amino acid sequence: CASRYSGQGPNQPQHF.

V gene TRBV10-3 combines with J gene TRBJ1-1; tentative D call: TRBD1 (6 bases). The V gene lost 0 bases and the J gene lost 5 bases, with 10 bases spanning the gap. The germline gives CDR1 ENHRY, CDR2 SYGVKD. The CDR3 has 14 residues. CDR3 sequence: CAISESQGGTEAFF. The CDR3 coding sequence is TGTGCCATCAGTGAGTCACAGGGAGGGACTGAAGCTTTCTTT.

The chain uses TRBV30 and TRBJ2-3; TRBD2 matches at 13 bases. Trimming removed 5 bases from V and 5 bases from J; junction bases left unmatched: 7. This CDR3 comprises 15 residues. The germline V gene has CDR1 GTSNPN and CDR2 SVGIG (reference sequence). CDR3 sequence reads: CAWSLLAGGIDTQYF. DNA of the CDR3: TGTGCCTGGTCGCTACTAGCGGGAGGGATAGATACGCAGTATTTT.

The chain links TRBV6-6 to TRBJ1-4, with D possibly TRBD1 on 5 matching bases. CDR3 length equals 13 residues. V was trimmed by 4 bases and J by 7 bases, leaving 10 bases between them. Germline-derived CDR1 and CDR2 are MNHNY and SVGAGI (reference sequence). CDR3 protein: CASSSRVGEKLFF. DNA of the CDR3: TGTGCCAGCAGTTCCAGGGTTGGTGAAAAACTGTTTTTT.

The chain is built from TRBV2 and TRBJ2-3, with D unresolved. V lost 5 bases, J lost 2 bases, and 5 bases lay in between. CDR1 and CDR2 from the germline V gene are SNHLY and FYNNEI. The CDR3 contains 12 residues. CDR3 region: CASSFNTDTQYF. CDR3 nucleotides: TGTGCCAGCAGTTTTAACACAGATACGCAGTATTTT.

The chain carries TRBV15 and TRBJ1-5; D is possibly TRBD1 (5 bases). V was pared by 8 bases and J by 7 bases, with 15 bases between. Germline V CDR1 and CDR2: LNHNV, YYDKDF (reference sequence). The CDR3 is made up of 13 amino acids. The CDR3 loop is CATANDRGQPQHF. Here the CDR3 DNA reads TGTGCCACCGCCAACGATCGGGGCCAGCCCCAGCATTTT.

This sequence joins TRBV2 and TRBJ2-7, with 7 bases identical to TRBD1. CDR1 is SNHLY and CDR2 is FYNNEI in the germline V gene. V gave up 6 bases and J gave up 0 bases; unmatched junction bases: 2. The CDR3 extends over 13 amino acids. For the CDR3, the DNA is TGTGCCAGCAGGGGACAGCCCTCCTACGAGCAGTACTTC. Translated, it gives CASRGQPSYEQYF.

This clone was detected a few times. The chain carries TRBV2 and TRBJ2-3, with D maybe TRBD2 (6 bases). Between the trimmed V and J ends, which lost 7 bases and 8 bases, there was a span of 16 bases. This CDR3 spans 13 amino acids. Germline V gene data show CDR1 as SNHLY and CDR2 as FYNNEI. CDR3 bases: TGTGCCAGCACTGGAAGCGGGCCAGGTACGCAGTATTTT. It yields the protein CASTGSGPGTQYF.